Listed here are 4 T cell receptor beta chains from one sample, sequenced in a study of siplizumab effects on memory and regulatory T cells. This table comes from immunoSEQ multiplex PCR, and its TCRdb copy is limited to in-frame clones, with some not included. This table holds 26,000 or so clones, roughly 82% found once. Sample: memory CD4+ T cells sorted from blood. The receptors here all came from a human donor in good health.

The chain carries TRBV7-3 and TRBJ2-7; 9 bases map to TRBD2. After removal of 2 bases from V and 3 bases from J, the junction contained 5 bases not matched to a gene. The germline V gene has CDR1 SGHTA and CDR2 FQGTGA. This CDR3 contains 15 residues. The CDR3 DNA sequence: TGTGCCAGCAGCTTATCGGCTAGCGGGATCTACGAGCAGTACTTC. It encodes CASSLSASGIYEQYF.

The chain carries TRBV9 and TRBJ2-1; D call uncertain. The CDR3 has 14 residues. V was pared by 6 bases and J by 0 bases, with 10 bases between. Germline lookup yields CDR1 SGDLS and CDR2 YYNGEE. CDR3 sequence: CASTPSYSYNEQFF. The CDR3 DNA follows: TGTGCCAGCACGCCCTCCTACTCCTACAATGAGCAGTTCTTC. The entire variable domain, with the rest obtained from reference TRBV9 and TRBJ2-1, is as follows: DSGVTQTPKHLITATGQRVTLRCSPRSGDLSVYWYQQSLDQGLQFLIQYYNGEERAKGNILERFSAQQFPDLHSELNLSSLELGDSALYFCASTPSYSYNEQFFGPGTRLTVL.

The rearrangement uses TRBV18 and TRBJ2-5; TRBD2 aligns across 7 bases. The germline gives CDR1 KGHSH, CDR2 LQKENI. The CDR3 has 14 residues. V gave up 1 base and J gave up 6 bases; unmatched junction bases: 5. The CDR3 DNA reads TGTGCCAGCTCACCACGGGAGGGGTCGAAGACCCAGTACTTC. Amino acids: CASSPREGSKTQYF.

This chain joins TRBV10-3 and TRBJ1-5, with D unclear. The V end was cut by 0 bases, the J end by 5 bases, with 11 bases between. In germline, CDR1 is ENHRY, CDR2 SYGVKD. CDR3 length equals 15 residues. The CDR3 bases are TGTGCCATCAGTGAGTCTGGCCAGACCTATCAGCCCCAGCATTTT. Residues: CAISESGQTYQPQHF.